The count of the clone carrying this T cell receptor (beta chain) is one. The antigen is undetermined. Repertoires were generated with immunoSEQ multiplex PCR, while TCRdb's copy carries only in-frame clones and drops some. The table shows 87,000 or so clones, with more than 80% occurring only once. These data come from a study of siplizumab effects on memory and regulatory T cells. V dropped 0 bases and J dropped 8; count of bases not matched to a gene: 12. CDR3 length: 17 amino acids. Germline CDR1 is SEHNR and CDR2 is FQNEAQ (reference sequence). General study points: Proliferating Tregs' suppressive function in siplizumab cultures went unconfirmed. Poor capture below about 10^-5 frequency left most alloreactive clones unmapped to unstimulated subsets.

The origin of this receptor is a human donor in good health. Sequencing was performed on CD4+ T cells sorted from blood. The chain has TRBV7-9 and TRBJ2-1; TRBD2 matches 8 bases. CDR3 bases: TGTGCCAGCAGCTTAGCGCGCCGGGAGGGCCTTAAGTATGAGCAGTTCTTC. This encodes CASSLARREGLKYEQFF.